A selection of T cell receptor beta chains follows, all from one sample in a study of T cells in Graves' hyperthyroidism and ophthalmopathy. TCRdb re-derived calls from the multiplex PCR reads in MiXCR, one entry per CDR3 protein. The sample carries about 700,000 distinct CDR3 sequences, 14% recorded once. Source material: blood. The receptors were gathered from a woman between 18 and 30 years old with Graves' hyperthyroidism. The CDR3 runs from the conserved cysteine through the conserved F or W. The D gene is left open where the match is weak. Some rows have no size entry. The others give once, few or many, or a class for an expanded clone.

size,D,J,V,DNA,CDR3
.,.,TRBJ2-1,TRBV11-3,TGTGCCAGCAGTTTAACCCCTAGAGGAGGTGACTATGAGCAGTTCTTC,CASSLTPRGGDYEQFF
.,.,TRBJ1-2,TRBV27,TGTGCCAGCTTTCCAGGGATGAGAGGCTACACCTTC,CASFPGMRGYTF
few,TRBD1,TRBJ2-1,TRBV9,TGTGCCAGCAGCGTAGCTAGGGGGCTGGATGAGCAGTTCTTC,CASSVARGLDEQFF
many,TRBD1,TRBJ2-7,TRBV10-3,TGTGCCATCAGTGTAGACAGGGACCACGAGCAGTACTTC,CAISVDRDHEQYF
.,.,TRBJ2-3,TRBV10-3,TGTGCCATCACCCGGGCTAGCACAGATACGCAGTATTTT,CAITRASTDTQYF
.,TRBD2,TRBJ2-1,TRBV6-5,TGTGCCAGCAGCCGGTCGCCTAGCGGGAACTCCTACAATGAGCAGTTCTTC,CASSRSPSGNSYNEQFF
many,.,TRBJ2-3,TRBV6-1,TGTGCCAGCAGCCCTTGGGATAGAGAGACAGATACGCAGTATTTT,CASSPWDRETDTQYF
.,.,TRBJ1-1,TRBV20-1,TGCAGTGTTGAAGAGGGCACTGAAGCTTTCTTT,CSVEEGTEAFF
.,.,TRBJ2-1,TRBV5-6,TGTGCCAGCAGCTTGTTAGGACCCGGTATCAATGAGCAGTTCTTC,CASSLLGPGINEQFF
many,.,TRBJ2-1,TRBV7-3,TGTGCCAGCAGCTCGGGGACATTCCGGAGCTCCTACAATGAGCAGTTCTTC,CASSSGTFRSSYNEQFF
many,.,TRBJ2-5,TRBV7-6,TGTGCCAGCAGCTTAGCGGGAGTCTTTGCGGAGACCCAGTACTTC,CASSLAGVFAETQYF
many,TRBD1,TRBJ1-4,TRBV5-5,TGTGCCAGCGGTTCGGGACAGCTTAATGAAAAACTGTTTTTT,CASGSGQLNEKLFF
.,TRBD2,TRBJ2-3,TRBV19,TGTGCCAGTAGTCCAGCGGGAGAGTATTCCACAGATACGCAGTATTTT,CASSPAGEYSTDTQYF
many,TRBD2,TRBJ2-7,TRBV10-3,TGTGCCATCAGCGGGACTAGCGGTAATACGAAACAGTACTTC,CAISGTSGNTKQYF
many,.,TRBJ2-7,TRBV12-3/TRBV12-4,TGTGCCAGCGCACCTACTACAAACGAGCAGTACTTC,CASAPTTNEQYF
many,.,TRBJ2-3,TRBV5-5,TGTGCCAGCAGCTTGGGGACAGAAGATACGCAGTATTTT,CASSLGTEDTQYF
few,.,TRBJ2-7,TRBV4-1,TGCGCCAGCAGCCAAAGCCCGCCCACAGGTACCTACGAGCAGTACTTC,CASSQSPPTGTYEQYF
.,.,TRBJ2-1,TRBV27,TGTGCCAGCAGCTGGGTGGGCGAGCAGTTCTTC,CASSWVGEQFF
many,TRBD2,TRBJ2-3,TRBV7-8,TGTGCCAGCAGTACTCACGGGGGGACAGATACGCAGTATTTT,CASSTHGGTDTQYF
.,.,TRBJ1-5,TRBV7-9,TGTGCCAGCAGCTTAGTTGGAGGGCCCAATCAGCCCCAGCATTTT,CASSLVGGPNQPQHF
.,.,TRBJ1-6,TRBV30,TGTGCCTGGACTGGGTTCTACGGGTCACCCCTCCACTTT,CAWTGFYGSPLHF
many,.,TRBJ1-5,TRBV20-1,TGCAGTGCTAGAGTTGGGGCAGGACAGCCCCAGCATTTT,CSARVGAGQPQHF
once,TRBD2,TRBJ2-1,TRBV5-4,TGTGCCAGCAGCAGCGGACTAGCGGGAGGGCCCTCCGGAGAGCAGTTCTTC,CASSSGLAGGPSGEQFF
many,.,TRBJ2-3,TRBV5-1,TGCGCCAGCAGCCCCTGGAGGAGGGGGGGCACAGATACGCAGTATTTT,CASSPWRRGGTDTQYF
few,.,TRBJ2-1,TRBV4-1,TGCGCCAGCAGCCCCCAGCCCGGGAGCTCCTACAATGAGCAGTTCTTC,CASSPQPGSSYNEQFF
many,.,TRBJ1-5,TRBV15,TGTGCCACCAGCAGACAGATAGGACGGGGCAATCAGCCCCAGCATTTT,CATSRQIGRGNQPQHF
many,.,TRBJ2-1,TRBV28,TGTGCCAGCAGTTTATTGGGTGTTGGCAACAATGAGCAGTTCTTC,CASSLLGVGNNEQFF
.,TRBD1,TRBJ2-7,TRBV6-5,TGTGCCAGCAGTTTTACCACAGGGGCCTCCTACGAGCAGTACTTC,CASSFTTGASYEQYF
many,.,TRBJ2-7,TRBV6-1,TGTGCCAGCGGCGTACTACCGGGACAGGGACTAGCGATCGAGCAGTACTTC,CASGVLPGQGLAIEQYF
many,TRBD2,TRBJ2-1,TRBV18,TGTGCCAGCTCACCTCAGGCTAGCGGGGATTTTTACAATGAGCAGTTCTTC,CASSPQASGDFYNEQFF
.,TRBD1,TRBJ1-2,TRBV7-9,TGTGCCAGTGGGACAGATCCTAACTATGGCTACACCTTC,CASGTDPNYGYTF